The 25 T cell receptor beta chains in this list originate from one sample, sequenced in a study of cytomegalovirus exposure and HLA in healthy donors. TCRdb's table, derived via immunoSEQ multiplex PCR, lists solely in-frame clones and lacks some. This table has about 220,000 clones, around 88% appearing once. The sequenced material came from PBMCs. The origin of the receptors is a woman under 30 in good health and CMV-seronegative.

This rearrangement joins TRBV9 to TRBJ1-1; D may be TRBD1 (6 bases). This CDR3 contains 13 residues. Germline V gives CDR1 SGDLS, CDR2 YYNGEE. V gave up 4 bases and J gave up 10 bases, with 17 bases separating them. The CDR3 sequence is CASSPFGKGGAFF. The CDR3 DNA follows: TGTGCCAGCAGCCCCTTTGGGAAAGGGGGAGCTTTCTTT.

CDR3 residues: CASSSETGNTEAFF. The CDR3 DNA reads TGTGCCAGCAGCTCCGAGACAGGCAACACTGAAGCTTTCTTT. J is TRBJ1-1 and V is TRBV7-6; D is perhaps TRBD1 (6 bases). V lost 4 bases, J lost 2 bases, and 11 bases lay in between. Germline V lookup: CDR1 SGHVS, CDR2 FNYEAQ. The CDR3 contains 14 residues. Combining the CDR3 with reference TRBV7-6 and TRBJ1-1 gives the whole variable domain GAGVSQSPRYKVTKRGQDVALRCDPISGHVSLYWYRQALGQGPEFLTYFNYEAQQDKSGLPNDRFSAERPEGSISTLTIQRTEQRDSAMYRCASSSETGNTEAFFGQGTRLTVV.

The chain couples TRBV19 to TRBJ1-3; D is unclear. Trimming left V 8 bases short and J 0 bases short, with 17 bases between. This CDR3 contains 16 residues. The germline gives CDR1 LNHDA, CDR2 SQIVND (reference sequence). The CDR3 spells CASWGGAAVSGNTIYF. In DNA form, the CDR3 reads TGTGCCAGTTGGGGAGGTGCAGCAGTCTCTGGAAACACCATATATTTT.

J is TRBJ2-7 and V is TRBV10-1; unclear D gene. V was clipped by 4 bases and J by 6 bases, with 13 bases between them. The germline V gene has CDR1 WNHNN and CDR2 SYGVQD (reference sequence). CDR3 length: 13 amino acids. CDR3 bases: TGCGCCAGCAGTGCCCTTACAGAAACCGAGCAGTACTTC. Translating it yields CASSALTETEQYF.

The chain recombines TRBV11-2 with TRBJ2-2, with D tentatively TRBD1 (5 bases). There are 15 residues in the CDR3. V was clipped by 3 bases and J by 0 bases, with 8 bases between them. Germline V gene data show CDR1 as SGHAT and CDR2 as FQNNGV. The CDR3, as DNA: TGTGCCAGCAGCTTTCGACAGACGAACACCGGGGAGCTGTTTTTT. Its protein is CASSFRQTNTGELFF.

The chain couples TRBV7-3 to TRBJ2-1; no definite D call. CDR3 length equals 14 residues. V was clipped by 0 bases and J by 6 bases, with 9 bases between them. Germline CDR1 is SGHTA and CDR2 is FQGTGA. CDR3 DNA: TGTGCCAGCAGCTTAACGGTAGAATCCAATGAGCAGTTCTTC. Translation gives CASSLTVESNEQFF.

This clone has more than one count but fewer than ten. The chain has TRBV21-1 and TRBJ1-5; TRBD1 reflects the table's D call only, with no check against the DNA. TRBV21-1 represents a pseudogene. This CDR3 contains 12 residues. The CDR3 spells CARQGVNQPQHF. CDR3 sequence (DNA): TGTGCCAGACAGGGGGTAAATCAGCCCCAGCATTTT.

The V call is TRBV9, the J call TRBJ1-1; a weak D match, TRBD1 (6 bases). Germline V lookup: CDR1 SGDLS, CDR2 YYNGEE. The CDR3 has 14 amino acids. Trimming removed 4 bases at V and 2 bases at J, with 12 bases between. CDR3 nucleotide sequence: TGTGCCAGCAGCCTACAGGGAGTCAACACTGAAGCTTTCTTT. It is translated as CASSLQGVNTEAFF. The full variable domain, in which reference TRBV9 and TRBJ1-1 provide the parts outside the CDR3, is DSGVTQTPKHLITATGQRVTLRCSPRSGDLSVYWYQQSLDQGLQFLIQYYNGEERAKGNILERFSAQQFPDLHSELNLSSLELGDSALYFCASSLQGVNTEAFFGQGTRLTVV.

This clone showed up just once. The chain employs TRBV5-1 and TRBJ2-7; 8 positions agree with TRBD2. This CDR3 has 15 amino acids. Trimming took 0 bases from V and 4 from J; bases not matched to a gene: 6. CDR1 and CDR2 (germline): SGHRS, YFSETQ. The CDR3 bases are TGCGCCAGCAGCTTGGAGAGCGGGAGTATTTACGAGCAGTACTTC. Its protein product is CASSLESGSIYEQYF.

CDR3: CASSMEGARNYGYTF. In DNA, the CDR3 is TGTGCCAGTAGTATGGAGGGGGCCAGAAACTATGGCTACACCTTC. The J gene is TRBJ1-2, the V gene TRBV19; TRBD1 matches 7 bases. The trim removed 3 bases at V and 2 bases at J, leaving 6 bases unmatched. Germline CDR1 reads LNHDA; CDR2 reads SQIVND (reference sequence). This CDR3 region has 15 residues.

This sequence joins TRBV5-1 and TRBJ1-4, with D maybe TRBD1 (5 bases). V was trimmed by 4 bases and J by 8 bases, leaving 15 bases between them. The length of the CDR3 is 14 residues. In germline, CDR1 is SGHRS, CDR2 YFSETQ. This chain's CDR3 is CASSHVGGREKLFF. CDR3 coding DNA: TGCGCCAGCAGCCATGTGGGGGGTCGGGAAAAACTGTTTTTT.

The chain has TRBV4-1 and TRBJ2-3; 9 bases are a match to TRBD2. With 0 bases clipped from V and 2 bases from J, the junction kept 6 bases outside the gene matches. CDR3 length: 17 amino acids. CDR1 is MGHRA and CDR2 is YSYEKL in the germline V gene. Written as DNA, the CDR3 is TGCGCCAGCAGCCAAGATCCAGCGGGAGGTGCCACAGATACGCAGTATTTT. Translation: CASSQDPAGGATDTQYF.

As to this clone: Other DNA sequences in this specimen translate into the identical CDR3. The rearrangement uses TRBV30 and TRBJ1-2; unclear D gene. The CDR3 is 13 amino acids. Germline CDR1 and CDR2: GTSNPN and SVGIG (reference sequence). With 2 bases removed from V and 8 bases from J, the gap between germline ends came to 15 bases. The CDR3 is CAWSFRTGPGYTF. In nucleotides, the CDR3 is TGTGCCTGGAGTTTCCGCACTGGGCCCGGCTACACCTTC.

V and J are TRBV30 and TRBJ1-1, with a weak D call TRBD1 (5 bases). The germline V gene has CDR1 GTSNPN and CDR2 SVGIG (reference sequence). This CDR3 spans 11 amino acids. Trimming shortened V by 5 bases and J by 5 bases, and 9 bases separated the two germline ends. Here the CDR3 reads CAWAGKTEAFF. CDR3 nucleotides: TGTGCCTGGGCAGGGAAGACTGAAGCTTTCTTT.

The chain couples TRBV5-4 to TRBJ2-5; TRBD2 matches at 14 bases. V lost 0 bases to trimming and J lost 4 bases; unmatched junction nucleotides: 2. Germline V gene lookup returns CDR1 SGHNT and CDR2 YYREEE (reference sequence). This CDR3 contains 16 residues. The DNA for the CDR3 is TGTGCCAGCAGCTTGGGGGGACTAGCGGGAGCAGAGACCCAGTACTTC. This translates into CASSLGGLAGAETQYF.

This clone has a single count. The V gene is TRBV12-2, the J gene TRBJ2-3; the table's D call of TRBD2 was not tested on the DNA. TRBV12-2 is listed as a pseudogene. The CDR3 runs 15 residues. The CDR3 sequence: CASRLSGEGTDTQYF. The CDR3 DNA reads as TGTGCAAGTCGCTTAAGCGGCGAAGGCACAGATACGCAGTATTTT.

The V gene is TRBV27, the J gene TRBJ2-2, with D unresolved. Per germline, CDR1 MNHEY and CDR2 SMNVEV (reference sequence). This CDR3 comprises 14 residues. Trimming stripped 4 bases from V and 7 bases from J, with 13 bases between. This chain's CDR3 is CASSWAGAIGELFF. The CDR3 bases are TGTGCCAGCAGTTGGGCAGGTGCAATCGGGGAGCTGTTTTTT.

The gene calls are TRBV27 and TRBJ2-3; 7 bases align to TRBD2. Trimming removed 5 bases from V and 4 bases from J; junction bases left unmatched: 12. CDR1 MNHEY and CDR2 SMNVEV come from the germline V gene (reference sequence). CDR3 size: 16 residues. This chain's CDR3 is CASSKTRTRGPDTQYF. The CDR3 DNA reads TGTGCCAGCAGTAAAACCAGGACTAGAGGGCCAGATACGCAGTATTTT.

A single count supports this clone. This rearrangement joins TRBV4-1 to TRBJ2-3; 7 bases line up with TRBD2. Germline V gives CDR1 MGHRA, CDR2 YSYEKL. The CDR3 length is 17 residues. Trimming cost V 0 bases and J 3 bases; bases outside gene matches: 9. CDR3 bases: TGCGCCAGCAGCCAAGATGTCCCAGCGGGAACGACAGATACGCAGTATTTT. It codes for CASSQDVPAGTTDTQYF.

The genes are TRBV28 and TRBJ2-7, with D perhaps TRBD1 (5 bases). This CDR3 region has 15 residues. Germline V lookup: CDR1 MDHEN, CDR2 SYDVKM. V gave up 2 bases and J gave up 6 bases, with 17 bases separating them. The CDR3 region has the DNA TGTGCCAGCAGTTTAGGGTCCCAGGGAAATGGCGAGCAGTACTTC. This encodes CASSLGSQGNGEQYF.

The rearrangement joins TRBV6-4 to TRBJ1-5; D call uncertain. This CDR3 is built from 13 residues. V was cut by 5 bases and J by 10 bases, with 15 bases left in between. Germline V gene sequence: CDR1 MRHNA, CDR2 SNTAGT. This CDR3 is CASSRFSGSPQHF. As DNA, the CDR3 is TGTGCCAGCAGTCGTTTCTCCGGGTCCCCCCAGCATTTT.

The chain uses TRBV4-2 and TRBJ2-2; 13 bases agree with TRBD2. The CDR3 loop spans 17 amino acids. Germline V CDR1 and CDR2: LGHNA, YNFKEQ. Unmatched junction bases numbered 7, after V lost 3 bases and J lost 6 bases. CDR3 bases: TGTGCCAGCAGCCATGGACTAGCGGGAGCAAATCCCGGGGAGCTGTTTTTT. Translated, it gives CASSHGLAGANPGELFF.

This clone was counted once. The CDR3 bases are TGTGCCAGCAGCTTAGGTCCTCCGGGACATATGAACACTGAAGCTTTCTTT. Translation gives CASSLGPPGHMNTEAFF. V usage is TRBV13 and J usage is TRBJ1-1; D might be TRBD1 (6 bases). The CDR3 runs to 17 residues. Trimming took 0 bases from V and 0 from J, leaving 14 bases between them. Germline-derived CDR1 and CDR2 are PRHDT and FYEKMQ (reference sequence). Together with reference TRBV13 and TRBJ1-1, the CDR3 gives the full variable domain: AAGVIQSPRHLIKEKRETATLKCYPIPRHDTVYWYQQGPGQDPQFLISFYEKMQSDKGSIPDRFSAQQFSDYHSELNMSSLELGDSALYFCASSLGPPGHMNTEAFFGQGTRLTVV.

The chain employs TRBV9 and TRBJ2-1; 11 bases map to TRBD2. Trimming took 3 bases from V and 6 from J; bases not matched to a gene: 8. Germline-derived CDR1 and CDR2 are SGDLS and YYNGEE. The CDR3 contains 16 residues. The CDR3 bases are TGTGCCAGCAGCGACCTAGCGGGAGGCGCGAGCAATGAGCAGTTCTTC. It codes for CASSDLAGGASNEQFF.

This rearrangement joins TRBV7-2 to TRBJ2-7, with 13 nucleotides matching TRBD2. The CDR3 runs 16 residues. The junction had 10 bases not matched to a gene; V was cut back by 5 bases and J by 6 bases. Germline loops: CDR1 SGHTA, CDR2 FQGNSA. The chain's CDR3 is CASSRTSGSFFSEQYF. CDR3 bases: TGTGCCAGCAGCCGGACTAGCGGGAGCTTTTTTTCCGAGCAGTACTTC. Supplemented by reference TRBV7-2 and TRBJ2-7, the full variable domain reads GAGVSQSPSNKVTEKGKDVELRCDPISGHTALYWYRQSLGQGLEFLIYFQGNSAPDKSGLPSDRFSAERTGGSVSTLTIQRTQQEDSAVYLCASSRTSGSFFSEQYFGPGTRLTVT.